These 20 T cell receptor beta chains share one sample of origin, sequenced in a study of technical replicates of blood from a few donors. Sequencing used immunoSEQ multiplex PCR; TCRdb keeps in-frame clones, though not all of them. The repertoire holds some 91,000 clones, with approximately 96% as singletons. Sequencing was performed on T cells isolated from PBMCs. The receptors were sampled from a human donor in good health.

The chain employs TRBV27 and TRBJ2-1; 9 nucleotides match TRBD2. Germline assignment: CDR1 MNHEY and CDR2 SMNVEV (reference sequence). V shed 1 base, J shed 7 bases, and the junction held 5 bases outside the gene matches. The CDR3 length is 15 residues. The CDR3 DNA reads TGTGCCAGCAGTTTATTGGGCGGGAGGGTGAATGAGCAGTTCTTC. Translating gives CASSLLGGRVNEQFF.

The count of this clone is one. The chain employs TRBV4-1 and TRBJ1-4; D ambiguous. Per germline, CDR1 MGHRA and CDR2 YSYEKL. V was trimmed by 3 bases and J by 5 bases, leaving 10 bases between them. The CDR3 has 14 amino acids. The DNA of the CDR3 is TGCGCCAGCAGCCAGTGGCAGCGGAATGAAAAACTGTTTTTT. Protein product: CASSQWQRNEKLFF.

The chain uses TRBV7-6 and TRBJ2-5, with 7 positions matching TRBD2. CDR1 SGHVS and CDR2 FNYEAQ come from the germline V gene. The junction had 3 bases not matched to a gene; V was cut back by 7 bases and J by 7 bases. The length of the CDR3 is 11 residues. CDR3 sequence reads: CASTPGGTQYF. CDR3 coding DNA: TGTGCCAGCACGCCGGGGGGGACCCAGTACTTC.

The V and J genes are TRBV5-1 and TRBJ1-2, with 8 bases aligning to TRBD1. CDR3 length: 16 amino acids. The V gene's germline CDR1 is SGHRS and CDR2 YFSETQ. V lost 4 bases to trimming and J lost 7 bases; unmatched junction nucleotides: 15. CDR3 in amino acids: CASSPTGQGALGGYTF. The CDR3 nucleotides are TGCGCCAGCAGCCCGACGGGGCAGGGGGCGTTAGGTGGCTACACCTTC.

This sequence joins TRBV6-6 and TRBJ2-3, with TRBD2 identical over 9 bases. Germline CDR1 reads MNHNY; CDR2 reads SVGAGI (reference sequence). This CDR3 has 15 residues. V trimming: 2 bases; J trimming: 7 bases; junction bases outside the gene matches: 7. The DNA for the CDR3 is TGTGCCAGCAGTTACGGGCGGGGGGGTATTAATACGCAGTATTTT. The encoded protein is CASSYGRGGINTQYF.

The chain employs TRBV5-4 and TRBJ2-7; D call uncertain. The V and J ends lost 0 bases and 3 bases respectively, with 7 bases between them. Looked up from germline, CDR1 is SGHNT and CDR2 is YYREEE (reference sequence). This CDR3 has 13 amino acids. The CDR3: CASSLDSVYEQYF. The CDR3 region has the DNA TGTGCCAGCAGCTTGGACAGTGTCTACGAGCAGTACTTC.

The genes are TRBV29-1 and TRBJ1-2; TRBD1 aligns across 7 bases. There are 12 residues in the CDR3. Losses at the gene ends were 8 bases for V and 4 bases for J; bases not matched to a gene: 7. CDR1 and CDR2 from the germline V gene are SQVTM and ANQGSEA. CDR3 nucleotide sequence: TGCAGCCCTCCGGGACAGACCTATGGCTACACCTTC. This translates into CSPPGQTYGYTF. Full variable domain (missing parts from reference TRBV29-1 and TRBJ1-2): SAVISQKPSRDICQRGTSLTIQCQVDSQVTMMFWYRQQPGQSLTLIATANQGSEATYESGFVIDKFPISRPNLTFSTLTVSNMSPEDSSIYLCSPPGQTYGYTFGSGTRLTVV.

The CDR3 reads CASSQGGPGPGDEQFF. CDR3 coding DNA: TGTGCCAGCAGCCAGGGGGGGCCAGGCCCGGGGGATGAGCAGTTCTTC. This chain links TRBV14 with TRBJ2-1; possible D gene TRBD2, 7 bases. There are 16 residues in the CDR3. Germline-derived CDR1 and CDR2 are SGHDN and FVKESK. Trimming stripped 3 bases from V and 8 bases from J, with 20 bases between.

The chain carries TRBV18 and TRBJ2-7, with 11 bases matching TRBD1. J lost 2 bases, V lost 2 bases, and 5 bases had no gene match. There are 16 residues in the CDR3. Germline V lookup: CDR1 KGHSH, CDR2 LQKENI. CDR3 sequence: CASSPARTGGPYEQYF. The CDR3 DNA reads TGTGCCAGCTCACCAGCTCGGACAGGGGGCCCCTACGAGCAGTACTTC.

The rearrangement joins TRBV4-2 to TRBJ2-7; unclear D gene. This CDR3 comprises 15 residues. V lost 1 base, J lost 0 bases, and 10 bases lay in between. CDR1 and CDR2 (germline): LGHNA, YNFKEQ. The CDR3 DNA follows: TGTGCCAGCAGCCAAGTAACAGATCCCTCCTACGAGCAGTACTTC. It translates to CASSQVTDPSYEQYF.

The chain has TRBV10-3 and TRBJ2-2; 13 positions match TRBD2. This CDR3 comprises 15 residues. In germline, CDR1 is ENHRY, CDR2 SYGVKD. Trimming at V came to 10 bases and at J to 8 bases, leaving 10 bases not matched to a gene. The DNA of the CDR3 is TGTGCCAGCGCGGGACTAGCGGGGATCGGGGGGGAGCTGTTTTTT. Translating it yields CASAGLAGIGGELFF.

The CDR3 spells CASSQRTSSNEQFF. Here the CDR3 DNA reads TGCGCCAGCAGCCAAAGGACTAGCTCGAATGAGCAGTTCTTC. This chain joins TRBV4-1 and TRBJ2-1, with TRBD2 matching 8 bases. The V and J ends lost 2 bases and 7 bases, in that order; junction bases with no gene match: 4. The CDR3 sequence is 14 residues long. Looked up from germline, CDR1 is MGHRA and CDR2 is YSYEKL.

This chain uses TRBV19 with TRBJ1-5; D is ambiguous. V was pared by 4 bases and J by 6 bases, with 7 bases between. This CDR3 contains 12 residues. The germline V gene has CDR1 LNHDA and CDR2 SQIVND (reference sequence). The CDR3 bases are TGTGCCAGTAGTACCTTGAGTCAGCCCCAGCATTTT. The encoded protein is CASSTLSQPQHF.

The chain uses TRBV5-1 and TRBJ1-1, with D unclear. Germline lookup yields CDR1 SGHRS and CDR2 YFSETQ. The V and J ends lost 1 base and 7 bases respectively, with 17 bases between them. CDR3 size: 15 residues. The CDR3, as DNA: TGCGCCAGCAGCTTGACTTTGGGCCCCGAGGGTGAAGCTTTCTTT. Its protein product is CASSLTLGPEGEAFF. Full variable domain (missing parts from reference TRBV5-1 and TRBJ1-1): KAGVTQTPRYLIKTRGQQVTLSCSPISGHRSVSWYQQTPGQGLQFLFEYFSETQRNKGNFPGRFSGRQFSNSRSEMNVSTLELGDSALYLCASSLTLGPEGEAFFGQGTRLTVV.

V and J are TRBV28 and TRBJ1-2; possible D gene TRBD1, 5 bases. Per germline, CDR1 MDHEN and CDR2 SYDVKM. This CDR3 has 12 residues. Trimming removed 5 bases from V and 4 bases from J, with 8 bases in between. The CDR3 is CASSPGGYGYTF. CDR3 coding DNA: TGTGCCAGCAGTCCCGGGGGCTATGGCTACACCTTC.

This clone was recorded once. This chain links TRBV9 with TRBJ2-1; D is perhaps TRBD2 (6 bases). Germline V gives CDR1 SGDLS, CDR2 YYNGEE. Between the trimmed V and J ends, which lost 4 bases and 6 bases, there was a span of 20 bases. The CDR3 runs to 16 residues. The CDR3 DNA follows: TGTGCCAGCAGCCCAAACCCGTCCAGGAGGGGCAATGAGCAGTTCTTC. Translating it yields CASSPNPSRRGNEQFF.

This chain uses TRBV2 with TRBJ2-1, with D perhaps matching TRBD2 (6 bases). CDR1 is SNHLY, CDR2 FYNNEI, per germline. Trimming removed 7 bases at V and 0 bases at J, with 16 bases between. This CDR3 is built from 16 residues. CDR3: CASTFRAGSSYNEQFF. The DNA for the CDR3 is TGTGCCAGCACCTTCCGCGCGGGGAGCTCCTACAATGAGCAGTTCTTC.

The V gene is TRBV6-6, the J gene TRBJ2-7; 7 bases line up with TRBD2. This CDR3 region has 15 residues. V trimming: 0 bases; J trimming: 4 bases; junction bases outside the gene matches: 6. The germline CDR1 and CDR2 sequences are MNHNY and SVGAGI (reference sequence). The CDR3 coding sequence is TGTGCCAGCAGTTACTCCGGGCTAGCGGCATACGAGCAGTACTTC. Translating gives CASSYSGLAAYEQYF.

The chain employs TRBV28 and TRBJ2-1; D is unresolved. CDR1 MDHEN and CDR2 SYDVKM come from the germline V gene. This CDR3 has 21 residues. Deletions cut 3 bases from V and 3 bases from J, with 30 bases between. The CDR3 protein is CASSFPSVSKGRLISYNEQFF. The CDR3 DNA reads TGTGCCAGCAGTTTCCCATCGGTCAGTAAAGGTAGACTTATTAGCTACAATGAGCAGTTCTTC. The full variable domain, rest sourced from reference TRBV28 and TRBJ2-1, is DVKVTQSSRYLVKRTGEKVFLECVQDMDHENMFWYRQDPGLGLRLIYFSYDVKMKEKGDIPEGYSVSREKKERFSLILESASTNQTSMYLCASSFPSVSKGRLISYNEQFFGPGTRLTVL.

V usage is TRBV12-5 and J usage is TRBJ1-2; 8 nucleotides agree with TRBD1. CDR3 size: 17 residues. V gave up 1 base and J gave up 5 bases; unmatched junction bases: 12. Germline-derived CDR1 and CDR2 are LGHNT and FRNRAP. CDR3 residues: CASGLERTGPLRYGYTF. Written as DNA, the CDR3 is TGTGCTAGTGGTTTGGAGAGGACAGGGCCCCTTCGATATGGCTACACCTTC. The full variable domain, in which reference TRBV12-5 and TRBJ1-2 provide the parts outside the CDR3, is DARVTQTPRHKVTEMGQEVTMRCQPILGHNTVFWYRQTMMQGLELLAYFRNRAPLDDSGMPKDRFSAEMPDATLATLKIQPSEPRDSAVYFCASGLERTGPLRYGYTFGSGTRLTVV.